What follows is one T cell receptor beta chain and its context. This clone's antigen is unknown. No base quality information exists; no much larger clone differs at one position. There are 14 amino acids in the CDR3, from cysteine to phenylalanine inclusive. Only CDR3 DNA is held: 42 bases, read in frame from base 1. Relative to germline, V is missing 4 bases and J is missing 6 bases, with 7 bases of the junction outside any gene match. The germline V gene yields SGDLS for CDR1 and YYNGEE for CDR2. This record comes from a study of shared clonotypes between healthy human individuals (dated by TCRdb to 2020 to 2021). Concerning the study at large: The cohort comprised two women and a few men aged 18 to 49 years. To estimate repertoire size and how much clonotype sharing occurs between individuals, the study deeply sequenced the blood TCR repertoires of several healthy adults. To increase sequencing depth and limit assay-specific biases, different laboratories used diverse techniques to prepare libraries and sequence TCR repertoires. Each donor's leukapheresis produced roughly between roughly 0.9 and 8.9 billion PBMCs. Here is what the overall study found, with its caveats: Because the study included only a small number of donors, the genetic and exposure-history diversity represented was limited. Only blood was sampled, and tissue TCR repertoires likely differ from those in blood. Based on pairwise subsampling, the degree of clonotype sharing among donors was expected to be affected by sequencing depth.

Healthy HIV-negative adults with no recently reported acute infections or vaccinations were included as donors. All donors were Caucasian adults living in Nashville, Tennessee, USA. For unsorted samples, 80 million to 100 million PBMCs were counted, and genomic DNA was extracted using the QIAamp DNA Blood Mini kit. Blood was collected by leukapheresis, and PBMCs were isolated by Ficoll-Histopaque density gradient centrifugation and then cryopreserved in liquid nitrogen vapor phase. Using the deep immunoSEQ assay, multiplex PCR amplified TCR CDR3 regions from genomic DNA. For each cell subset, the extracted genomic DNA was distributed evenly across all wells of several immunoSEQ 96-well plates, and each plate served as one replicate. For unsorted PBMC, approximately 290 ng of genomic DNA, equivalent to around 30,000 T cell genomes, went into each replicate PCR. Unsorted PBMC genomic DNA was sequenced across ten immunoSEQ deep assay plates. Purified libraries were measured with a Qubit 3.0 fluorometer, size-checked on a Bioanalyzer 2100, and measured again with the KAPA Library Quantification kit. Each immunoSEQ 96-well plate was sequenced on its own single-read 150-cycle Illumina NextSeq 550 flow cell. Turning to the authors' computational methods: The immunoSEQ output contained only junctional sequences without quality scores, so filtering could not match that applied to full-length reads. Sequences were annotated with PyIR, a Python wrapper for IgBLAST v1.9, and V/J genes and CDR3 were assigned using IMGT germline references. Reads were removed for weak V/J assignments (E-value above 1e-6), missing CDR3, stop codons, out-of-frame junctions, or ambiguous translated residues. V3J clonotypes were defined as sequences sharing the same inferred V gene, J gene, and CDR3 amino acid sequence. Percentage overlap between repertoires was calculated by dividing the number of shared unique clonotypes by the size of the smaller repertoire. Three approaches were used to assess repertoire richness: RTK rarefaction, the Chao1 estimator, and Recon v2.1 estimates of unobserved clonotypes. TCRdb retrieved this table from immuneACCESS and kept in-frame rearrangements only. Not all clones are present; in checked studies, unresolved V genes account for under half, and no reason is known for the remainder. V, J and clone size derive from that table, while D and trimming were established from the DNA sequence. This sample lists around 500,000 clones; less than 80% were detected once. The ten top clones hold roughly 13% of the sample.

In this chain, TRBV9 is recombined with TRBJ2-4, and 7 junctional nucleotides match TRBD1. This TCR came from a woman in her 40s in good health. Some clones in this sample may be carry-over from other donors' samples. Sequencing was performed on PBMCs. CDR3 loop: CASSTDRVGNIQYF. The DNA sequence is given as TGTGCCAGCAGCACCGACAGGGTTGGAAACATTCAGTACTTC.